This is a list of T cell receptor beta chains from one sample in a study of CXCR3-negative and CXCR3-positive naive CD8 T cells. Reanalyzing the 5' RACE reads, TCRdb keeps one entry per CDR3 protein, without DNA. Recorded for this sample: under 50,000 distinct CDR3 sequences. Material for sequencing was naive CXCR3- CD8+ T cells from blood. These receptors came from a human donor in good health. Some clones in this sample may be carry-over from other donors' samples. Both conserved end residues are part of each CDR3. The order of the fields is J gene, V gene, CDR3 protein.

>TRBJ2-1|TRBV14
CASSHRLTHRDKLPNEQFF
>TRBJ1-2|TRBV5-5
CASSFRDREGGIYGYTF
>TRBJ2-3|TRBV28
CASISVLADTQYF
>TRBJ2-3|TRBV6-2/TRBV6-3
CASRSSGGATDTQYF
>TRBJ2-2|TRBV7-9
CASSLSTGPRSEVTGELFF
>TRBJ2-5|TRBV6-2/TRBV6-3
CASSTPTGPNWMETQYF
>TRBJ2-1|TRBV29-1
CSVAGITGSSYNEQFF
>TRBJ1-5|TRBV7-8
CASSVSLSNQPQHF
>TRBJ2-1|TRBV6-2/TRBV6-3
CASSYPSINEQFF
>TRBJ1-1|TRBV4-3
CASSQGREAFF
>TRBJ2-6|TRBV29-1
CSVGDRVSGANVLTF
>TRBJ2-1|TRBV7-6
CASSFSEYNEQFF
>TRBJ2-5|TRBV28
CASSPPWAGEKETQYF
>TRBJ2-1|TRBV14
CASSLWWTGQGFNEQFF
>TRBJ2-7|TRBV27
CASSGGGQGIHEQYF
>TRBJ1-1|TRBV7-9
CASISTSQGYTEAFF
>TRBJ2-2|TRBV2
CASSEEGLGTGELFF
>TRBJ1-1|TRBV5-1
CASSFGGMSEAFF
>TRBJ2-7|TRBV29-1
CSANGRAHEQYF
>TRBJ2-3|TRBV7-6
CASSLSGAGTDTQYF
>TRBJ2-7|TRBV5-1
CASRPDSYEQYF
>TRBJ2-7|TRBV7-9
CASSTPSSYEQYF
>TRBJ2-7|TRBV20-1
CSAYLTGAATYEQYF
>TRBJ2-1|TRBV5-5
CASSSLPTTYNEQFF
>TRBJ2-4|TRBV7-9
CASSSGGDGSKNIQYF
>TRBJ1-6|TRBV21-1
CASSKAHARGSPLHF
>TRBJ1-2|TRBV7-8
CASSPQWNGYTF
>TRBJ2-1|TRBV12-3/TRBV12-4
CASSLKGPYNEQFF
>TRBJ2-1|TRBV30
CAWRPLAGGPWPQPFNNEQFF
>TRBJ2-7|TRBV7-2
CASSQIAGGGYEQYF
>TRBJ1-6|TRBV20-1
CSARGRGESSPLHF
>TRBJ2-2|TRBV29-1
CSVGDQIIQGSGELFF
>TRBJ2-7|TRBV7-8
CASSLAGVTYEQYF
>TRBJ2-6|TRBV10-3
CAISGGQGDSGANVLTF
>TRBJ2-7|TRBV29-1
CSVVGAQGDEQYF
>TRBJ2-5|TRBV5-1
CASSLVAAQETQYF
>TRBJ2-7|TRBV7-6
CASSTGQGAYEQYF
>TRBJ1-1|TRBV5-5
CASSLGYLDTEAFF
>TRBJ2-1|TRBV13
CASSLVLAGASYNEQFF
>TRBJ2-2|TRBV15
CATSAGQTNAGELFF
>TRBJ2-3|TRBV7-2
CASSLYGDTQYF
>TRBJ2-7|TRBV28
CASSSSGLAGEQYF
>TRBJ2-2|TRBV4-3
CASSQEPGLSNTGELFF
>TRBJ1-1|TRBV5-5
CASSLDLNTEAFF
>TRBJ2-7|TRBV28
CASSPPGEQYF
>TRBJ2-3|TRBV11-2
CASSPEGGTDTQYF
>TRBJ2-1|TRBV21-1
CASSNTPSSGRAFEQFF
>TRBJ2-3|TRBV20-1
CSARDREGDGADTQYF
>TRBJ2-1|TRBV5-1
CASSLGSSSYNEQFF
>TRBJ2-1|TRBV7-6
CASSPEKLYNEQFF
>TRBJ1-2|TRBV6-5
CASGPGPSDGYTF
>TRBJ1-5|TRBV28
CASSRDRGIKPQHF
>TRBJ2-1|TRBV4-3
CASSQDPSGRPYNEQFF